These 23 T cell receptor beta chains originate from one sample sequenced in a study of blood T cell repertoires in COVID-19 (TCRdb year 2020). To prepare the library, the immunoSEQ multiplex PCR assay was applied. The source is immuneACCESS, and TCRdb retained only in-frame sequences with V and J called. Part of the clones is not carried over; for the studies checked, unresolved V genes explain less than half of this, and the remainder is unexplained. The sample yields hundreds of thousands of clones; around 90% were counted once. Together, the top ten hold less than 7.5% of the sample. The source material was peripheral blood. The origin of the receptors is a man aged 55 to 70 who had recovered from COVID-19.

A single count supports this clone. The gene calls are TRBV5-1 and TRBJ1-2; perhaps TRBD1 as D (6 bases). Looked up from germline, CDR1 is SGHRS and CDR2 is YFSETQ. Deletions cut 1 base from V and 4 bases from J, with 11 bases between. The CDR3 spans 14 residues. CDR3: CASSLYQGSYGYTF. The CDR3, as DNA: TGCGCCAGCAGCTTGTACCAGGGGAGCTATGGCTACACCTTC.

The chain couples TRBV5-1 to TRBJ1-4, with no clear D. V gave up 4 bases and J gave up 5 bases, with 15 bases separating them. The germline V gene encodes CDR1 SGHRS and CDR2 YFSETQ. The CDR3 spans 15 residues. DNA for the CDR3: TGCGCCAGCAGCCGTGGACTTTCTACCAATGAAAAACTGTTTTTT. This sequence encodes CASSRGLSTNEKLFF.

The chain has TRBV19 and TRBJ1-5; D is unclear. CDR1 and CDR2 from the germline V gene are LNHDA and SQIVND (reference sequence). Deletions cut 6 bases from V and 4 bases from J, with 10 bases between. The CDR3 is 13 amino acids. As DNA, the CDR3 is TGTGCCAGTAGCACTTCACTTAATCAGCCCCAGCATTTT. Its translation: CASSTSLNQPQHF.

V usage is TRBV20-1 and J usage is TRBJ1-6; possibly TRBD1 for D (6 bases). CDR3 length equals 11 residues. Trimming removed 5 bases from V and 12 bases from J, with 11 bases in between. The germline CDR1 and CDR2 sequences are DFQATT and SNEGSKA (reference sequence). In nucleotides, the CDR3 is TGCAGTGCTGGCCTACAGGGACCCCTCCACTTT. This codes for CSAGLQGPLHF.

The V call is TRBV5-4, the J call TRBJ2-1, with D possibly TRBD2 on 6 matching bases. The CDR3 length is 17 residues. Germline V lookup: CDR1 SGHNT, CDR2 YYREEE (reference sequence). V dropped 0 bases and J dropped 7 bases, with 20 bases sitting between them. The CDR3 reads CASSLATGVPVGNEQFF. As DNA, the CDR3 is TGTGCCAGCAGCTTGGCCACGGGGGTACCCGTGGGGAATGAGCAGTTCTTC.

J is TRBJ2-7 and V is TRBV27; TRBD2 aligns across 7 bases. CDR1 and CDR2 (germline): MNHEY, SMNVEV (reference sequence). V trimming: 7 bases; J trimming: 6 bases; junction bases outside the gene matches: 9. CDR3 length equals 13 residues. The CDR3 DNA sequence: TGTGCCAGCACCCCCTGGGGGGGAGGCGAGCAGTACTTC. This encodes CASTPWGGGEQYF.

The CDR3 reads CASRLLLAGVQYF. The CDR3 bases are TGTGCCAGCAGATTGCTACTAGCGGGAGTACAGTATTTT. The V call is TRBV7-2, the J call TRBJ2-3, with TRBD2 identical over 11 bases. The CDR3 runs 13 residues. V lost 6 bases, J lost 12 bases, and 8 bases stayed unmatched. CDR1 is SGHTA, CDR2 FQGNSA, per germline. The variable domain in full, with the rest retrieved from reference TRBV7-2 and TRBJ2-3, is GAGVSQSPSNKVTEKGKDVELRCDPISGHTALYWYRQSLGQGLEFLIYFQGNSAPDKSGLPSDRFSAERTGGSVSTLTIQRTQQEDSAVYLCASRLLLAGVQYFGPGTRLTVL.

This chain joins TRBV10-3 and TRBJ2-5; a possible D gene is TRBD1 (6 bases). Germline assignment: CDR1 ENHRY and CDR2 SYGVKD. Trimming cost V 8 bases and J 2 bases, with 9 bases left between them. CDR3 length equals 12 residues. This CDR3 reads CAIGTTQETQYF. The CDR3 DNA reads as TGTGCCATCGGGACAACTCAAGAGACCCAGTACTTC.

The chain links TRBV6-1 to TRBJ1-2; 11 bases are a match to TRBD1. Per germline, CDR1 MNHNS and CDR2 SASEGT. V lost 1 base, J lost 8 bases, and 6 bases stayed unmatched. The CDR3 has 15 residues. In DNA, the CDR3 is TGTGCCAGCAGTGAAGGGGGACAGGGGGTAGACGGCTACACCTTC. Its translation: CASSEGGQGVDGYTF.

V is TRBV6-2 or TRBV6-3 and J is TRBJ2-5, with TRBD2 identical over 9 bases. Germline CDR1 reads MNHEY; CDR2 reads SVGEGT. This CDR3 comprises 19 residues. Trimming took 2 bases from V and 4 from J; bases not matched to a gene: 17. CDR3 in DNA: TGTGCCAGCAGTTACGCCCTGTGGGAGCGGGGGGCTGGGAGAGAGACCCAGTACTTC. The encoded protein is CASSYALWERGAGRETQYF.

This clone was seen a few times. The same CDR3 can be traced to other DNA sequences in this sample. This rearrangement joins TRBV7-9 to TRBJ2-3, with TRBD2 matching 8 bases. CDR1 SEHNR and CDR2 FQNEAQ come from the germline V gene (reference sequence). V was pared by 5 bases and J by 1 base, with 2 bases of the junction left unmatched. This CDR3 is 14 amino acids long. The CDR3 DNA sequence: TGTGCCAGCAGCCCCGGGGGGGGCACAGATACGCAGTATTTT. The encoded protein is CASSPGGGTDTQYF.

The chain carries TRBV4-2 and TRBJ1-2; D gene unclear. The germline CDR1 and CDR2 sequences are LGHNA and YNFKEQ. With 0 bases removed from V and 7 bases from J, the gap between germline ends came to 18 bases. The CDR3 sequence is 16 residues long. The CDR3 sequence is CASSQDLGLHFSGYTF. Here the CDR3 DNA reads TGTGCCAGCAGCCAAGATCTGGGCCTACATTTCTCTGGCTACACCTTC.

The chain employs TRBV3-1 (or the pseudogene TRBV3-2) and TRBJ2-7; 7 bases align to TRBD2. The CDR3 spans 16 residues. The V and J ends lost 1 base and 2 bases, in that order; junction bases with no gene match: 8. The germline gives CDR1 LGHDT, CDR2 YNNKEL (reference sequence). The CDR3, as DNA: TGTGCCAGCAGCCAAGTCCAGCTAGCGGCCCCCTACGAGCAGTACTTC. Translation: CASSQVQLAAPYEQYF.

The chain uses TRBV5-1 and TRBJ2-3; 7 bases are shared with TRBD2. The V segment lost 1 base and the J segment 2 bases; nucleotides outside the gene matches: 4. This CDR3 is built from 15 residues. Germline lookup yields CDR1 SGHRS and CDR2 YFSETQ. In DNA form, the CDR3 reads TGCGCCAGCAGCTTGCTGGGGGGGATCACAGATACGCAGTATTTT. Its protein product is CASSLLGGITDTQYF.

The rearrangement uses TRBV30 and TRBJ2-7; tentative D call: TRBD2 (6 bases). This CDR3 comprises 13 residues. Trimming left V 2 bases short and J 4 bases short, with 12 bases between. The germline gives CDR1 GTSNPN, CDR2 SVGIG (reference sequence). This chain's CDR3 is CAWSLAGGYEQYF. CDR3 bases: TGTGCCTGGAGTCTAGCTGGAGGGTACGAGCAGTACTTC.

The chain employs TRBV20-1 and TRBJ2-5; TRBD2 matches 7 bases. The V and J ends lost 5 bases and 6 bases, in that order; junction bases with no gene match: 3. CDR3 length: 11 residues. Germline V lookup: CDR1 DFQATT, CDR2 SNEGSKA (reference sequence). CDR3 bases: TGCAGTGCTGGGGGGGAGAAGACCCAGTACTTC. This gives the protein CSAGGEKTQYF.

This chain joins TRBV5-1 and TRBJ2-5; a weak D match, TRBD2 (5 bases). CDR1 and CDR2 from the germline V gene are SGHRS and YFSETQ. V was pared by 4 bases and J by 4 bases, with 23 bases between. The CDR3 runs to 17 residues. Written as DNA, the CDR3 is TGCGCCAGCAGCACTGGCGGGTACGGACCGGCTGGAGAGACCCAGTACTTC. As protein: CASSTGGYGPAGETQYF.

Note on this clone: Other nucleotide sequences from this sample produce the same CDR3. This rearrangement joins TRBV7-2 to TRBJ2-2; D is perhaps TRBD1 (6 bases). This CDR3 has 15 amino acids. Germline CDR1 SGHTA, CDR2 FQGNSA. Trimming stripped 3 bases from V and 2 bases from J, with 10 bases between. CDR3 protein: CASSFGRGNTGELFF. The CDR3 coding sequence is TGTGCCAGCAGCTTCGGCAGGGGCAACACCGGGGAGCTGTTTTTT.

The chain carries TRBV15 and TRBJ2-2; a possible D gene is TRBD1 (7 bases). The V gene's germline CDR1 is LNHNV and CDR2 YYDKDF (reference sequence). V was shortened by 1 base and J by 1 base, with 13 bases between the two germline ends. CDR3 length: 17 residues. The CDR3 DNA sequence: TGTGCCACCAGCAGAGGATCAGGGGGGATGAACACCGGGGAGCTGTTTTTT. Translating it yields CATSRGSGGMNTGELFF.

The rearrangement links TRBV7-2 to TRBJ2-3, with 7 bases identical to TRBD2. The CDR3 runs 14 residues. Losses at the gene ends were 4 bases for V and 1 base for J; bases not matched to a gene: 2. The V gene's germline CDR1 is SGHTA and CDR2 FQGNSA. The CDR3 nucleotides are TGTGCCAGCAGCTCCCGGGAGGGCACAGATACGCAGTATTTT. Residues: CASSSREGTDTQYF.

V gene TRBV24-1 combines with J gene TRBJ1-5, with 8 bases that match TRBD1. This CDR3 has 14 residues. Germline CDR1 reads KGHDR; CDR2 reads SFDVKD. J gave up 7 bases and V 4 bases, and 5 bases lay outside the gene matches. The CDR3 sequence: CATSEGQGGQPQHF. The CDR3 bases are TGTGCCACCAGTGAAGGACAGGGAGGACAGCCCCAGCATTTT.

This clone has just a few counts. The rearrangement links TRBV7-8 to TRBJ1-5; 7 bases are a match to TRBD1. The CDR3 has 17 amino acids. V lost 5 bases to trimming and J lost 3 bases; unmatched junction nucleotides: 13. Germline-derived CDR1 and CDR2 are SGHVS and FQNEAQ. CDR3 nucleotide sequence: TGTGCCAGCAGCCGTCAGGGGGATGGGGTTGTCAATCAGCCCCAGCATTTT. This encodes CASSRQGDGVVNQPQHF.

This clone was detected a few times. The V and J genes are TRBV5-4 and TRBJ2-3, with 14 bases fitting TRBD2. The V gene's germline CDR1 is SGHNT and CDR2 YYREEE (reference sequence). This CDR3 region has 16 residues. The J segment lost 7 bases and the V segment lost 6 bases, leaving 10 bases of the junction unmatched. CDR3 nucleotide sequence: TGTGCCAGCACCCCGACTAGCGGGAGGGCCACGAATACGCAGTATTTT. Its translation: CASTPTSGRATNTQYF. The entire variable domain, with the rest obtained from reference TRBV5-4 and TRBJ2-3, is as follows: ETGVTQSPTHLIKTRGQQVTLRCSSQSGHNTVSWYQQALGQGPQFIFQYYREEENGRGNFPPRFSGLQFPNYSSELNVNALELDDSALYLCASTPTSGRATNTQYFGPGTRLTVL.